This passage covers 27 T cell receptor beta chains from one sample sequenced in a study of blood T cell repertoires in COVID-19. Produced via immunoSEQ multiplex PCR; TCRdb's table is partial and in-frame only. Found here are over 60,000 clones, roughly 87% of them singletons; the top ten hold approximately 19%. Sequencing input: peripheral blood. Every receptor here comes from a human donor in a cohort sampled during active COVID-19.

The rearrangement uses TRBV18 and TRBJ1-3; no reliable D call. Germline lookup yields CDR1 KGHSH and CDR2 LQKENI. There are 14 residues in the CDR3. Trimming shortened V by 3 bases and J by 2 bases, and 8 bases separated the two germline ends. As DNA, the CDR3 is TGTGCCAGCTCACCTGAGGTGACTGGAAACACCATATATTTT. Its protein is CASSPEVTGNTIYF.

Regarding this clone: The junction shows a germline mismatch at one end, possibly a read error. This chain connects TRBV12-3 or TRBV12-4 to TRBJ2-3, with 8 bases aligning to TRBD1. The CDR3 is 13 residues long. The CDR3 nucleotides are TGTGCCAGCAGGTTAGGACAGGGAGGTACGCAGTATTTT. Translated, it gives CASRLGQGGTQYF.

The chain combines TRBV25-1 with TRBJ1-2; D might be TRBD1 (6 bases). V lost 3 bases to trimming and J lost 7 bases, with 18 bases between them. The V gene's germline CDR1 is MGHDK and CDR2 SYGVNS. The CDR3 runs 15 residues. For the CDR3, the DNA is TGTGCCAGCAGTGATCGTAAACAGGGTATTTTTGGCTACACCTTC. Amino acids: CASSDRKQGIFGYTF.

The J gene is TRBJ1-6, the V gene TRBV6-2 or TRBV6-3, with 7 bases aligning to TRBD1. CDR3 length: 13 amino acids. Germline V gene data show CDR1 as MNHEY and CDR2 as SVGEGT. V was pared by 4 bases and J by 11 bases, with 5 bases of the junction left unmatched. Written as DNA, the CDR3 is TGTGCCAGCAGTTTAGGACAGGTGCCACCCCTCCACTTT. Amino acid sequence: CASSLGQVPPLHF.

V usage is TRBV15 and J usage is TRBJ1-2; the match to TRBD1 covers 7 bases. The CDR3 extends over 16 amino acids. V trimming: 1 base; J trimming: 1 base; junction bases outside the gene matches: 6. Germline lookup yields CDR1 LNHNV and CDR2 YYDKDF (reference sequence). CDR3 sequence (DNA): TGTGCCACCAGCAGAGCGGACAGGCCTGATAACTATGGCTACACCTTC. Its protein product is CATSRADRPDNYGYTF.

This clone appeared a single time. The CDR3 spells CASVLQPQHF. CDR3 in DNA: TGTGCCAGCGTCCTTCAGCCCCAGCATTTT. This rearrangement joins TRBV7-2 to TRBJ1-5; D is unresolved. CDR3 length equals 10 residues. The germline V gene encodes CDR1 SGHTA and CDR2 FQGNSA. V was pared by 8 bases and J by 6 bases, with 5 bases between.

This clone is a singleton in its sample. The CDR3, as DNA: TGTGCCAGTAGTAAAAATGGCCGGGACAGATACACTGAAGCTTTCTTT. Translation: CASSKNGRDRYTEAFF. This rearrangement joins TRBV19 to TRBJ1-1; 7 bases line up with TRBD1. The CDR3 sequence is 16 residues long. After removal of 4 bases from V and 3 bases from J, the junction contained 11 bases not matched to a gene. Looked up from germline, CDR1 is LNHDA and CDR2 is SQIVND (reference sequence).

This chain links TRBV19 with TRBJ2-7; tentatively, D is TRBD2 (6 bases). The V gene lost 6 bases and the J gene lost 7 bases, with 22 bases spanning the gap. CDR3 size: 15 residues. The germline V gene has CDR1 LNHDA and CDR2 SQIVND (reference sequence). The CDR3 DNA reads as TGTGCCAGTAGCCACCTTGGGACTGACCTACTGGAGCAGTACTTC. Translated: CASSHLGTDLLEQYF. Full variable domain (missing parts from reference TRBV19 and TRBJ2-7): DGGITQSPKYLFRKEGQNVTLSCEQNLNHDAMYWYRQDPGQGLRLIYYSQIVNDFQKGDIAEGYSVSREKKESFPLTVTSAQKNPTAFYLCASSHLGTDLLEQYFGPGTRLTVT.

This clone was seen only a few times. V gene TRBV5-1 combines with J gene TRBJ1-1, with no clear D. The CDR3 length is 13 residues. CDR1 and CDR2 (germline): SGHRS, YFSETQ. V dropped 2 bases and J dropped 5 bases, with 10 bases sitting between them. CDR3 in DNA: TGCGCCAGCAGCTTCGGGGTGGAGACTGAAGCTTTCTTT. Translated: CASSFGVETEAFF.

As to this clone: The same CDR3 is also encoded by other DNA sequences in this sample. The rearrangement uses TRBV5-5 and TRBJ2-7, with D perhaps TRBD2 (6 bases). V was shortened by 1 base and J by 1 base, with 15 bases between the two germline ends. The CDR3 extends over 16 amino acids. Germline V lookup: CDR1 SGHKS, CDR2 YYEKEE (reference sequence). The CDR3 sequence: CASSLYGGESSYEQYF. The CDR3 bases are TGTGCCAGCAGCTTGTACGGGGGAGAAAGTTCCTACGAGCAGTACTTC.

This clone was detected a few times. The chain has TRBV12-5 and TRBJ2-1; 8 bases are shared with TRBD2. This CDR3 comprises 16 residues. J gave up 9 bases and V 4 bases, and 14 bases lay outside the gene matches. CDR1 and CDR2 from the germline V gene are LGHNT and FRNRAP. The DNA of the CDR3 is TGTGCTAGTGGTTCGCCTCCGGGACTAGTCGGGCGTGAGCAGTTCTTC. Its translation is CASGSPPGLVGREQFF.

The chain couples TRBV23-1 to TRBJ2-7, with D perhaps TRBD2 (5 bases). TRBV23-1 has ORF status, its function being uncertain. V lost 3 bases to trimming and J lost 0 bases, with 12 bases between them. The CDR3 loop spans 15 amino acids. The CDR3 DNA follows: TGCGCCAGCAGTCAGGAGGAGTTGGGCTCCTACGAGCAGTACTTC. Translating gives CASSQEELGSYEQYF.

The J gene is TRBJ2-7, the V gene TRBV24-1, with 7 bases aligning to TRBD1. Germline assignment: CDR1 KGHDR and CDR2 SFDVKD. The ends lost 4 bases at V and 7 bases at J; junction bases unmatched: 3. CDR3 length: 12 residues. The CDR3 is CATSDPGGEQYF. The CDR3 nucleotides are TGTGCCACCAGTGACCCAGGGGGAGAGCAGTACTTC.

This rearrangement joins TRBV7-2 to TRBJ2-7; TRBD2 agrees at 9 bases. Trimming removed 3 bases from V and 4 bases from J; junction bases left unmatched: 16. Per germline, CDR1 SGHTA and CDR2 FQGNSA. The CDR3 loop spans 18 amino acids. CDR3: CASSLPSTASGVTYEQYF. CDR3 in DNA: TGTGCCAGCAGCTTGCCCTCCACCGCTAGCGGGGTGACTTACGAGCAGTACTTC.

The J gene is TRBJ2-7, the V gene TRBV21-1; the DNA was not compared with TRBD1, the D call given in the table. TRBV21-1 is described as a pseudogene. This CDR3 is built from 16 residues. This CDR3 reads CASSKRGDRGRDEQYF. As DNA, the CDR3 is TGTGCCAGCAGCAAGAGGGGGGACAGGGGTCGGGACGAGCAGTACTTC.

The rearrangement uses TRBV29-1 and TRBJ1-2; D ambiguous. Trimming took off 2 bases at V and 3 bases at J, with 13 bases between the two ends. Germline CDR1 reads SQVTM; CDR2 reads ANQGSEA. This CDR3 region has 14 residues. The CDR3: CSVEFVAPYYGYTF. CDR3 bases: TGCAGCGTTGAATTCGTGGCTCCTTACTATGGCTACACCTTC.

The V gene is TRBV6-5, the J gene TRBJ2-3; 14 bases are shared with TRBD2. The V and J ends lost 5 bases and 11 bases, in that order; junction bases with no gene match: 6. The CDR3 loop spans 14 amino acids. CDR1 MNHEY and CDR2 SVGAGI come from the germline V gene. CDR3 amino acids: CASSRLAGGGRQYF. The CDR3 DNA is TGTGCCAGCAGTCGACTAGCGGGGGGGGGAAGGCAGTATTTT.

This clone was found once. This chain connects TRBV19 to TRBJ1-5, with TRBD1 matching 8 bases. CDR3 length equals 14 residues. Germline trimming cut 5 bases from V and 5 bases from J; bases unmatched to any gene: 5. In germline, CDR1 is LNHDA, CDR2 SQIVND (reference sequence). As DNA, the CDR3 is TGTGCCAGTAGTCCCTACAGGGGGGATCAGCCCCAGCATTTT. Its translation is CASSPYRGDQPQHF.

A single count supports this clone. This rearrangement joins TRBV18 to TRBJ1-2, with D unresolved. Germline assignment: CDR1 KGHSH and CDR2 LQKENI. The CDR3 is made up of 16 amino acids. Trimming removed 6 bases from V and 0 bases from J, with 17 bases in between. The CDR3 DNA reads as TGTGCCAGCTCCCTTGTGATTGAACAGTCTAACTATGGCTACACCTTC. This gives the protein CASSLVIEQSNYGYTF.

This clone was counted between two and nine times. The rearrangement uses TRBV6-5 and TRBJ1-1; 7 nucleotides agree with TRBD1. The length of the CDR3 is 15 residues. The V segment lost 7 bases and the J segment 1 base; nucleotides outside the gene matches: 9. CDR1 is MNHEY and CDR2 is SVGAGI in the germline V gene. CDR3 coding DNA: TGTGCCAGCATCCTAGGGGGCCAGACGAACACTGAAGCTTTCTTT. Residues: CASILGGQTNTEAFF.

The chain carries TRBV18 and TRBJ2-7; 7 bases are shared with TRBD1. Germline CDR1 and CDR2: KGHSH and LQKENI. The CDR3 spans 16 residues. The junction had 9 bases not matched to a gene; V was cut back by 2 bases and J by 2 bases. Here the CDR3 DNA reads TGTGCCAGCTCACCAACCACAGGGGCGTCTCCCTACGAGCAGTACTTC. Translating it yields CASSPTTGASPYEQYF.

This clone came up a few times. This CDR3 is CASSVPVGGGGTEAFF. The CDR3 coding sequence is TGTGCCAGCAGCGTCCCGGTCGGGGGTGGGGGCACTGAAGCTTTCTTT. The chain carries TRBV13 and TRBJ1-1, with D possibly TRBD1 on 5 matching bases. V was trimmed by 5 bases and J by 4 bases, leaving 20 bases between them. This CDR3 has 16 amino acids. CDR1 PRHDT and CDR2 FYEKMQ come from the germline V gene (reference sequence). The variable domain in full, with the rest retrieved from reference TRBV13 and TRBJ1-1, is AAGVIQSPRHLIKEKRETATLKCYPIPRHDTVYWYQQGPGQDPQFLISFYEKMQSDKGSIPDRFSAQQFSDYHSELNMSSLELGDSALYFCASSVPVGGGGTEAFFGQGTRLTVV.

The chain recombines TRBV7-8 with TRBJ1-5; D is perhaps TRBD1 (5 bases). CDR3 length: 15 residues. CDR1 is SGHVS, CDR2 FQNEAQ, per germline. Between the trimmed V and J ends, which lost 5 bases and 1 base, there was a span of 12 bases. CDR3 protein: CASSTDSLSNQPQHF. The CDR3 DNA sequence: TGTGCCAGCAGCACCGACAGCCTGAGCAATCAGCCCCAGCATTTT.

This clone was picked up a small number of times. The genes are TRBV6-5 and TRBJ1-1, with D maybe TRBD1 (5 bases). The CDR3 has 15 residues. Trimming stripped 5 bases from V and 5 bases from J, with 18 bases between. Germline CDR1 reads MNHEY; CDR2 reads SVGAGI. CDR3 residues: CASSTGTSGWTEAFF. CDR3 nucleotide sequence: TGTGCCAGCAGTACCGGGACTTCGGGTTGGACTGAAGCTTTCTTT.

V is TRBV5-1 and J is TRBJ2-7; 12 bases map to TRBD2. The germline V gene encodes CDR1 SGHRS and CDR2 YFSETQ. Trimming removed 0 bases from V and 2 bases from J; junction bases left unmatched: 0. The length of the CDR3 is 15 residues. CDR3 sequence (DNA): TGCGCCAGCAGCTTGGGACTAGCGGGAGCCTACGAGCAGTACTTC. This gives the protein CASSLGLAGAYEQYF.

The chain links TRBV2 to TRBJ2-7, with D possibly TRBD1 on 6 matching bases. This CDR3 region has 14 residues. The germline V and J ends were trimmed by 6 bases and 6 bases, with 18 bases remaining between them. CDR1 and CDR2 from the germline V gene are SNHLY and FYNNEI. In nucleotides, the CDR3 is TGTGCCAGCAGAGGGACAAGGGTAGGTAGCGAGCAGTACTTC. Protein product: CASRGTRVGSEQYF. The full variable domain, its missing parts supplied by reference TRBV2 and TRBJ2-7, is EPEVTQTPSHQVTQMGQEVILRCVPISNHLYFYWYRQILGQKVEFLVSFYNNEISEKSEIFDDQFSVERPDGSNFTLKIRSTKLEDSAMYFCASRGTRVGSEQYFGPGTRLTVT.

This clone appeared once. J is TRBJ1-1 and V is TRBV11-2, with D hard to call. Germline V gene sequence: CDR1 SGHAT, CDR2 FQNNGV. Trimming took 3 bases from V and 7 from J, leaving 9 bases between them. The CDR3 length is 12 residues. The CDR3 region is CASSLREGEAFF. The CDR3 region has the DNA TGTGCCAGCAGCTTGCGGGAGGGTGAAGCTTTCTTT.